This is a list of T cell receptor beta chains from one sample in a study of T cell responses to AZD1222 COVID-19 vaccine. The protocol was immunoSEQ multiplex PCR, while the TCRdb copy is restricted to in-frame clones and leaves out a portion. This table holds about 97,000 clones, roughly 84% found once. Sample: peripheral blood, taken on day 0 of AZD1222 vaccination. These receptors were taken from an adult in good health. Each CDR3 is given with its conserved first and last residue. D genes are given only for firm matches. Size is omitted from some rows. Given values are once, few, many or a class for expanded clones.

clone size: -
CDR3 length: 18
J gene: TRBJ2-3
V gene: TRBV15
D gene: TRBD2
CDR3 DNA: TGTGCCACCAGCGAGAGGCTTGTTTGGGGGGGTAGCACAGATACGCAGTATTTT
CDR3 protein: CATSERLVWGGSTDTQYF

clone size: -
CDR3 length: 15
J gene: TRBJ2-5
V gene: TRBV5-1
D gene: TRBD2
CDR3 DNA: TGCGCCAGCAGCGCGGGACTAGCGGGGGGAGAGACCCAGTACTTC
CDR3 protein: CASSAGLAGGETQYF

clone size: -
CDR3 length: 16
J gene: TRBJ2-2
V gene: TRBV9
D gene: -
CDR3 DNA: TGTGCCAGCAGCGTAGAGGACAGATTAAACACCGGGGAGCTGTTTTTT
CDR3 protein: CASSVEDRLNTGELFF

clone size: few
CDR3 length: 14
J gene: TRBJ2-3
V gene: TRBV9
D gene: -
CDR3 DNA: TGTGCCAGCAGCTCCGGGCGAAGCACAGATACGCAGTATTTT
CDR3 protein: CASSSGRSTDTQYF

clone size: -
CDR3 length: 15
J gene: TRBJ1-5
V gene: TRBV27
D gene: TRBD1
CDR3 DNA: TGTGCCAGCAGTCCCGGGACAGGGGTTCTTCAGCCCCAGCATTTT
CDR3 protein: CASSPGTGVLQPQHF

clone size: -
CDR3 length: 14
J gene: TRBJ2-7
V gene: TRBV10-3
D gene: TRBD2
CDR3 DNA: TGTGCCAGCCTAGGGGCGGGAGACTCCTACGAGCAGTACTTC
CDR3 protein: CASLGAGDSYEQYF

clone size: -
CDR3 length: 10
J gene: TRBJ1-6
V gene: TRBV15
D gene: -
CDR3 DNA: TGTGCCACCAGCAGAGCAACCCTCCACTTT
CDR3 protein: CATSRATLHF

clone size: -
CDR3 length: 15
J gene: TRBJ1-6
V gene: TRBV5-1
D gene: -
CDR3 DNA: TGCGCCAGCAGCTTGGACAGGATCAGAGGCTCACCCCTCCACTTT
CDR3 protein: CASSLDRIRGSPLHF

clone size: -
CDR3 length: 16
J gene: TRBJ2-1
V gene: TRBV4-1
D gene: TRBD2
CDR3 DNA: TGCGCCAGCAGCCAAGCCGGGACTAGCGGGAGTCATGAGCAGTTCTTC
CDR3 protein: CASSQAGTSGSHEQFF

clone size: once
CDR3 length: 13
J gene: TRBJ2-7
V gene: TRBV10-2
D gene: -
CDR3 DNA: TGCGCCAGCAGGGCAGGGATCCCCTACGAGCAGTACTTC
CDR3 protein: CASRAGIPYEQYF

clone size: -
CDR3 length: 16
J gene: TRBJ1-2
V gene: TRBV11-2
D gene: -
CDR3 DNA: TGTGCCAGCAGTCGTGACCCCGGGGGGGTTCCGCGCGGCTACACCTTC
CDR3 protein: CASSRDPGGVPRGYTF

clone size: -
CDR3 length: 16
J gene: TRBJ1-2
V gene: TRBV12-5
D gene: -
CDR3 DNA: TGTGCTAGTGGTTTGTATACCCTTCGACAGACACATGGCTACACCTTC
CDR3 protein: CASGLYTLRQTHGYTF

clone size: -
CDR3 length: 16
J gene: TRBJ2-3
V gene: TRBV28
D gene: TRBD2
CDR3 DNA: TGTGCCAGCAGATACCAGCGGGGTAATAGCACAGATACGCAGTATTTT
CDR3 protein: CASRYQRGNSTDTQYF

clone size: -
CDR3 length: 11
J gene: TRBJ2-7
V gene: TRBV28
D gene: -
CDR3 DNA: TGTGGGGTCAGGTCTGTATCCGAGCAGTACTTC
CDR3 protein: CGVRSVSEQYF

clone size: -
CDR3 length: 12
J gene: TRBJ1-1
V gene: TRBV28
D gene: -
CDR3 DNA: TGTGCCAGCAGTTTAAAGTGGACTGAAGCTTTCTTT
CDR3 protein: CASSLKWTEAFF

clone size: -
CDR3 length: 14
J gene: TRBJ1-2
V gene: TRBV19
D gene: -
CDR3 DNA: TGTGCCAGTAGAGGACAGATTGCTAACTATGGCTACACCTTC
CDR3 protein: CASRGQIANYGYTF

clone size: -
CDR3 length: 14
J gene: TRBJ2-1
V gene: TRBV5-1
D gene: -
CDR3 DNA: TGCGCCAGCAGCTTGCCCCCTCCGGGCAATGAGCAGTTCTTC
CDR3 protein: CASSLPPPGNEQFF

clone size: -
CDR3 length: 13
J gene: TRBJ1-1
V gene: TRBV3-1/TRBV3-2
D gene: -
CDR3 DNA: TGTGCCAGCAGCCACGATCCTTTCCGTGAAGCTTTCTTT
CDR3 protein: CASSHDPFREAFF

clone size: -
CDR3 length: 16
J gene: TRBJ2-7
V gene: TRBV5-4
D gene: -
CDR3 DNA: TGTGCCAGCAGCCTGGGAATAGGTGGCGATTCCTACGAGCAGTACTTC
CDR3 protein: CASSLGIGGDSYEQYF

clone size: -
CDR3 length: 13
J gene: TRBJ2-5
V gene: TRBV23-1
D gene: -
CDR3 DNA: TGCGCCAGCAGTCAGTCAGGGATACAGACCCAGTACTTC
CDR3 protein: CASSQSGIQTQYF

clone size: -
CDR3 length: 16
J gene: TRBJ2-1
V gene: TRBV15
D gene: TRBD2
CDR3 DNA: TGTGCCACCAGCAGAGATCTGAGCGGGAGGGCCTCCGGGCAGTTCTTC
CDR3 protein: CATSRDLSGRASGQFF

clone size: -
CDR3 length: 14
J gene: TRBJ1-1
V gene: TRBV29-1
D gene: -
CDR3 DNA: TGCAGCGTTAACCCGGCCGAGGGTCCGAGAGGAGCTTTCTTT
CDR3 protein: CSVNPAEGPRGAFF

clone size: -
CDR3 length: 13
J gene: TRBJ2-1
V gene: TRBV3-1/TRBV3-2
D gene: -
CDR3 DNA: TGTGCCAGCAGCCTAGCGGCTGTCAATGAGCAGTTCTTC
CDR3 protein: CASSLAAVNEQFF

clone size: many
CDR3 length: 13
J gene: TRBJ2-1
V gene: TRBV6-5
D gene: -
CDR3 DNA: TGTGCCAGCAAGCGGCAGGCCTACAATGAGCAGTTCTTC
CDR3 protein: CASKRQAYNEQFF

clone size: -
CDR3 length: 15
J gene: TRBJ1-6
V gene: TRBV3-1/TRBV3-2
D gene: TRBD1
CDR3 DNA: TGTGCCAGCAGCGCACGGACAGGGGGGAATTCACCCCTCCACTTT
CDR3 protein: CASSARTGGNSPLHF

clone size: once
CDR3 length: 17
J gene: TRBJ2-5
V gene: TRBV18
D gene: TRBD2
CDR3 DNA: TGTGCCAGCTCACCTGCCTCGACTAGCGGTACCCAAGAGACCCAGTACTTC
CDR3 protein: CASSPASTSGTQETQYF

clone size: -
CDR3 length: 14
J gene: TRBJ1-1
V gene: TRBV19
D gene: -
CDR3 DNA: TGTGCCAGTAGTAATGAATTTGACCCCACTGAAGCTTTCTTT
CDR3 protein: CASSNEFDPTEAFF

clone size: -
CDR3 length: 15
J gene: TRBJ2-7
V gene: TRBV2
D gene: TRBD1
CDR3 DNA: TGTGCCAGCAGCGATCGGACAGGGGGCGCTAAGCAGCAGTACTTC
CDR3 protein: CASSDRTGGAKQQYF

clone size: -
CDR3 length: 14
J gene: TRBJ2-7
V gene: TRBV6-5
D gene: -
CDR3 DNA: TGTGCCAGCAGCCTGGACACGGACCTTTACGAGCAGTACTTC
CDR3 protein: CASSLDTDLYEQYF

clone size: -
CDR3 length: 15
J gene: TRBJ1-5
V gene: TRBV21-1
D gene: -
CDR3 DNA: TGTGCCAGCGTCCGAAGGGCCGGGGGTCATCAGCCCCAGCATTTT
CDR3 protein: CASVRRAGGHQPQHF

clone size: -
CDR3 length: 13
J gene: TRBJ1-5
V gene: TRBV9
D gene: -
CDR3 DNA: TGTGCCAGCAGCGTAGGGAAGGATCAGCCCCAGCATTTT
CDR3 protein: CASSVGKDQPQHF

clone size: -
CDR3 length: 15
J gene: TRBJ2-5
V gene: TRBV15
D gene: TRBD1
CDR3 DNA: TGTGCCACCAGCAAATCCCGACAGGGCCAAGAGACCCAGTACTTC
CDR3 protein: CATSKSRQGQETQYF

clone size: -
CDR3 length: 18
J gene: TRBJ2-3
V gene: TRBV3-1/TRBV3-2
D gene: TRBD2
CDR3 DNA: TGTGCCAGCAGCCAAGGGACTAGCGGGAGGGCCGGCACAGATACGCAGTATTTT
CDR3 protein: CASSQGTSGRAGTDTQYF

clone size: -
CDR3 length: 15
J gene: TRBJ2-1
V gene: TRBV5-1
D gene: -
CDR3 DNA: TGCGCCAGCAGCGCCTCCGTGGACTCCTACAATGAGCAGTTCTTC
CDR3 protein: CASSASVDSYNEQFF

clone size: -
CDR3 length: 15
J gene: TRBJ1-2
V gene: TRBV5-1
D gene: TRBD1
CDR3 DNA: TGCGCCAGCACCTTGGGACAGGAAGCTAACTATGGCTACACCTTC
CDR3 protein: CASTLGQEANYGYTF

clone size: once
CDR3 length: 12
J gene: TRBJ1-2
V gene: TRBV28
D gene: TRBD1
CDR3 DNA: TGTGCCAGCAGTTCAAGGGACAGGCCGTCGCCCTTC
CDR3 protein: CASSSRDRPSPF